The rows below give T cell receptor beta chains drawn from one sample of a study of control samples from healthy donors and cancer patients. Only in-frame clones appear in the TCRdb table, and some are missing; sequencing was by immunoSEQ multiplex PCR. The table shows approximately 110,000 clones, with roughly four fifths occurring only once. Sequencing was performed on blood. The receptor source for this set is a woman aged 50 to 60 in good health. The CDR3 runs from the conserved cysteine through the conserved F or W. Each record gives: clone size, J gene, V gene, D gene, CDR3 DNA, CDR3 protein. D genes are given only for firm matches. Expanded clones get a size class; other rows say once, few or many, or leave the size out.

clone size: few
J gene: TRBJ2-1
V gene: TRBV9
D gene: NA
CDR3 DNA: TGTGCCAGCAGCCCAATCGCGGGGCTTGAGCAGTTCTTC
CDR3 protein: CASSPIAGLEQFF

clone size: NA
J gene: TRBJ1-1
V gene: TRBV19
D gene: TRBD1
CDR3 DNA: TGTGCCAGTAGTATATCGGACAGGGACGACACTGAAGCTTTCTTT
CDR3 protein: CASSISDRDDTEAFF

clone size: few
J gene: TRBJ1-2
V gene: TRBV5-6
D gene: NA
CDR3 DNA: TGTGCCAGCAGCTTGATTCTAGGGAATAATGGCTACACCTTC
CDR3 protein: CASSLILGNNGYTF

clone size: NA
J gene: TRBJ1-4
V gene: TRBV7-9
D gene: TRBD1
CDR3 DNA: TGTGCCAGCAGCTTAGGGACAGGGATAGGGGAAAAACTGTTTTTT
CDR3 protein: CASSLGTGIGEKLFF

clone size: NA
J gene: TRBJ1-5
V gene: TRBV28
D gene: TRBD1
CDR3 DNA: TGTGCCAGTGTGGGAGACAGGACAGGGACTTTTAATCAGCCCCAGCATTTT
CDR3 protein: CASVGDRTGTFNQPQHF

clone size: NA
J gene: TRBJ2-1
V gene: TRBV7-2
D gene: TRBD2
CDR3 DNA: TGTGCCAGCAGCTTCCGAGCGGGGGTCTACAATGAGCAGTTCTTC
CDR3 protein: CASSFRAGVYNEQFF

clone size: NA
J gene: TRBJ2-1
V gene: TRBV29-1
D gene: NA
CDR3 DNA: TGCAGCGTTGCCAACAATGAGCAGTTCTTC
CDR3 protein: CSVANNEQFF

clone size: NA
J gene: TRBJ2-5
V gene: TRBV10-1
D gene: NA
CDR3 DNA: TGCGCCAGCAGTGAGTCCGGCAGGGAGAAAGAGACCCAGTACTTC
CDR3 protein: CASSESGREKETQYF

clone size: once
J gene: TRBJ1-5
V gene: TRBV27
D gene: NA
CDR3 DNA: TGTGCCAGCAGTTTCGGTAGGGGCAATCAGCCCCAGCATTTT
CDR3 protein: CASSFGRGNQPQHF

clone size: NA
J gene: TRBJ2-2
V gene: TRBV5-1
D gene: NA
CDR3 DNA: TGCGCCAGCAGCACGGACGGCCGGAACACCGGGGAGCTGTTTTTT
CDR3 protein: CASSTDGRNTGELFF

clone size: NA
J gene: TRBJ2-7
V gene: TRBV6-5
D gene: NA
CDR3 DNA: TGTGCCAGCAAGGAACTGACAGATTCCTACGAGCAGTACTTC
CDR3 protein: CASKELTDSYEQYF

clone size: NA
J gene: TRBJ1-6
V gene: TRBV7-9
D gene: NA
CDR3 DNA: TGTGCCAGCAGCTTAGGAGGGGATAATTCACCCCTCCACTTT
CDR3 protein: CASSLGGDNSPLHF

clone size: NA
J gene: TRBJ1-1
V gene: TRBV24-1
D gene: NA
CDR3 DNA: TGTGCCACCAGTGACACAGATAGCACTGAAGCTTTCTTT
CDR3 protein: CATSDTDSTEAFF

clone size: NA
J gene: TRBJ2-3
V gene: TRBV6-7
D gene: TRBD2
CDR3 DNA: TGTGCCAGCAGTTACTCGAGACACACCACTAGCGGGCGCACAGATACGCAGTATTTT
CDR3 protein: CASSYSRHTTSGRTDTQYF

clone size: NA
J gene: TRBJ1-2
V gene: TRBV27
D gene: NA
CDR3 DNA: TGTGCCAGCAGTTTGAGGGGGGGGAACTATGGCTACACCTTC
CDR3 protein: CASSLRGGNYGYTF

clone size: few
J gene: TRBJ1-6
V gene: TRBV19
D gene: TRBD1
CDR3 DNA: TGTGCCAGTAGTGAATTACAGGGGGCTGCTTCACCCCTCCACTTT
CDR3 protein: CASSELQGAASPLHF

clone size: NA
J gene: TRBJ2-1
V gene: TRBV5-1
D gene: TRBD2
CDR3 DNA: TGCGCCAGCAGCTTGAGCGGGAGGGCCAACAATGAGCAGTTCTTC
CDR3 protein: CASSLSGRANNEQFF

clone size: few
J gene: TRBJ2-5
V gene: TRBV15
D gene: TRBD1
CDR3 DNA: TGTGCCACCAGCAGAGATCCAGGGGGCCGAGAGACCCAGTACTTC
CDR3 protein: CATSRDPGGRETQYF

clone size: once
J gene: TRBJ1-6
V gene: TRBV5-1
D gene: NA
CDR3 DNA: TGCGCCAGCAGCTTGCACGGACAGAATAATTCACCCCTCCACTTT
CDR3 protein: CASSLHGQNNSPLHF

clone size: NA
J gene: TRBJ2-7
V gene: TRBV14
D gene: TRBD2
CDR3 DNA: TGTGCCAGCAGCCAAGGACTAGCGGGCTCTCGAGAGCAGTACTTC
CDR3 protein: CASSQGLAGSREQYF

clone size: NA
J gene: TRBJ1-6
V gene: TRBV15
D gene: NA
CDR3 DNA: TGTGCCACCAGCAGAGATTCCACACCCCTCCACTTT
CDR3 protein: CATSRDSTPLHF

clone size: NA
J gene: TRBJ2-5
V gene: TRBV5-8
D gene: NA
CDR3 DNA: TGTGCCAGCAGCTTGGTCCAAGAGACCCAGTACTTC
CDR3 protein: CASSLVQETQYF